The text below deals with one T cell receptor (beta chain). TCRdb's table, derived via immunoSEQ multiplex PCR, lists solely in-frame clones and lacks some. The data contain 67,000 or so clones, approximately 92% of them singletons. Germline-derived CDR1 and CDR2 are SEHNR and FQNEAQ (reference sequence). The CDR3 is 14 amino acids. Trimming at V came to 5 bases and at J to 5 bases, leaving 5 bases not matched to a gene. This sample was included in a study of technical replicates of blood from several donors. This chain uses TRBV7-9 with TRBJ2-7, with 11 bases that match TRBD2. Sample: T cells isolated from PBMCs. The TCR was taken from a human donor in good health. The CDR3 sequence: CASSLTSGSDEQYF. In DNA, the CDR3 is TGTGCCAGCAGCCTAACTAGCGGGAGCGACGAGCAGTACTTC.